The T cell receptor (beta chain) described here comes from a study of CD8 T cells in Susac syndrome. When the RNA was reverse transcribed, random hexamers were used with an input of about 0.5 to 1 ug. Multiplex immunoSEQ PCR targeted 54 Vbeta and 13 Jbeta TCR beta segments. One entry per CDR3 protein, called by TCRdb with MiXCR from the immunoSEQ multiplex PCR reads. The table has around 71,000 distinct CDR3 sequences, 96% seen once. Bulk CD8+ and CD4+ cells came from magnetic negative isolation; CD8+ TEMRA by FACS. Germline V gene lookup returns CDR1 SGHRS and CDR2 YFSETQ. V lost 4 bases and J lost 6; bases outside the gene matches: 10. CDR3 length: 15 residues.

The sequenced sample was CD4+ T cells from PBMCs. This TCR was recovered from a human donor with multiple sclerosis. The gene calls are TRBV5-1 and TRBJ2-1; 7 bases match TRBD1. CDR3 amino acids: CASSPGQGEFNEQFF. CDR3 DNA sequence: TGCGCCAGCAGCCCGGGGCAGGGGGAATTCAATGAGCAGTTCTTC.